This T cell receptor (beta chain) came from a study of control samples from healthy donors and cancer patients. This CDR3 has 15 amino acids. The V end was cut by 2 bases, the J end by 6 bases, with 16 bases between. Germline-derived CDR1 and CDR2 are MNHNS and SASEGT. Sequencing was performed with immunoSEQ multiplex PCR; in TCRdb, only in-frame clones are kept and a portion is missing. Of roughly 450,000 clones listed, 80% to 95% are singletons. The TCR sequence derives from a man aged 35 to 55 with head and neck cancer. The chain employs TRBV6-1 and TRBJ1-2; D perhaps matches TRBD1 (5 bases). The sequenced material came from PBMCs. DNA of the CDR3: TGTGCCAGCAGTGAACGGATTCAGGGAAATGATGGCTACACCTTC. This sequence encodes CASSERIQGNDGYTF.